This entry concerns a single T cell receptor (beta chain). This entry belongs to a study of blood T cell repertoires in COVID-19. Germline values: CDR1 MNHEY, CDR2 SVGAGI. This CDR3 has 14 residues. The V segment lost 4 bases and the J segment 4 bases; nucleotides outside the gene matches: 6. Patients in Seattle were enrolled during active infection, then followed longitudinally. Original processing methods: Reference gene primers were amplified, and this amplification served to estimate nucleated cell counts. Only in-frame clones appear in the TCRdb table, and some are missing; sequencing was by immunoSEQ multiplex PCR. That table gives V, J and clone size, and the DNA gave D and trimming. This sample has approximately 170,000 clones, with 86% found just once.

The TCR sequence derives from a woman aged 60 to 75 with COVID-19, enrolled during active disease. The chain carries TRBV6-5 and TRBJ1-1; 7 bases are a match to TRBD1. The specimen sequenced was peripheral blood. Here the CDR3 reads CASSSGQISTEAFF. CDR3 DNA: TGTGCCAGCAGTTCGGGACAGATATCCACTGAAGCTTTCTTT.